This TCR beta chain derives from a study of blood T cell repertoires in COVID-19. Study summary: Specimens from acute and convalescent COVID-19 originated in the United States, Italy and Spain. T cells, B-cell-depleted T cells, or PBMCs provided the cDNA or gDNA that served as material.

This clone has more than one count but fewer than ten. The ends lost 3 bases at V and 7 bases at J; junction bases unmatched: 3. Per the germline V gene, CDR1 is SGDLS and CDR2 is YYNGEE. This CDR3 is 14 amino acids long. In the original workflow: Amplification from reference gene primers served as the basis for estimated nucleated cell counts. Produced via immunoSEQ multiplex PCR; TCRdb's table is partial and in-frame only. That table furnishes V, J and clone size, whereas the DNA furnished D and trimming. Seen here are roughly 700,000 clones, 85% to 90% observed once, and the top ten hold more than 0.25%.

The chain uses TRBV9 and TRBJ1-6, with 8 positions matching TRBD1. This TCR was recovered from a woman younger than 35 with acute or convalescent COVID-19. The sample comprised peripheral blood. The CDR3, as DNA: TGTGCCAGCAGCGCGGGACAGGCAAATTCACCCCTCCACTTT. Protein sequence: CASSAGQANSPLHF.